Listed here are 2 T cell receptor beta chains from one sample, sequenced in a study of blood T cell repertoires in COVID-19. Method: immunoSEQ multiplex PCR; TCRdb's copy keeps in-frame clones and lacks some. This sample yields 50,000 to 75,000 clones, of which 75% to 95% are seen a single time; roughly 8.6% belongs to the top ten. The sequenced material came from peripheral blood. These receptors were obtained from a human donor in a cohort sampled during active COVID-19.

The CDR3 loop reads CASSLSLREGDEQYF. The DNA for the CDR3 is TGTGCCAGCAGCTTAAGTTTGCGGGAGGGCGACGAGCAGTACTTC. The V gene is TRBV7-2, the J gene TRBJ2-7; 9 bases fit TRBD2. V dropped 2 bases and J dropped 5; count of bases not matched to a gene: 7. The length of the CDR3 is 15 residues. From germline, CDR1 is SGHTA and CDR2 FQGNSA. The complete variable domain, with remaining parts taken from reference TRBV7-2 and TRBJ2-7, reads GAGVSQSPSNKVTEKGKDVELRCDPISGHTALYWYRQSLGQGLEFLIYFQGNSAPDKSGLPSDRFSAERTGGSVSTLTIQRTQQEDSAVYLCASSLSLREGDEQYFGPGTRLTVT.

CDR3 sequence reads: CASSISHSSYEQYF. The CDR3 DNA reads TGTGCCAGTAGTATATCCCATAGCTCCTACGAGCAGTACTTC. The gene calls are TRBV19 and TRBJ2-7, with D hard to call. The CDR3 loop spans 14 amino acids. V shed 2 bases and J shed 0 bases, with 8 bases lying between them. In germline, CDR1 is LNHDA, CDR2 SQIVND (reference sequence).